This TCR beta chain was profiled in a study of blood T cell repertoires in COVID-19. For the study at large: Samples of COVID-19 (acute and convalescent) were obtained from the United States, Italy and Spain. PBMCs, B-cell-depleted T cells, or T cells provided the cDNA or gDNA that made up the material.

The CDR3 is made up of 13 amino acids. CDR1 and CDR2 from the germline V gene are LNHDA and SQIVND (reference sequence). With 4 bases clipped from V and 7 bases from J, the junction kept 3 bases outside the gene matches. Source study methods: Researchers report that nucleated cell counts were estimated from reference gene primer amplification. Method: immunoSEQ multiplex PCR; TCRdb's copy keeps in-frame clones and lacks some. V, J and clone size are those of that table, while D and trimming were read from the DNA. The sample holds some 20,000 clones, 86% seen once. The chain is built from TRBV19 and TRBJ2-1; 8 nucleotides align to TRBD2. This clonotype was obtained from a human donor with acute or convalescent COVID-19. The donor label of this sample is uncertain. What was sequenced was peripheral blood. The chain's CDR3 is CASSTPGGNEQFF. CDR3 nucleotides: TGTGCCAGTAGTACCCCGGGAGGGAATGAGCAGTTCTTC.